This T cell receptor beta chain is from a study of cytomegalovirus exposure and HLA in healthy donors (dated by TCRdb to 2016 to 2017). Turning to the overall study: According to a later analysis, one platform produced both the roughly 110 validation repertoires and the 666 repertoires of the first cohort. The study aimed to test whether cataloging public T cell receptors could reveal signatures of past pathogen exposure. Besides the first cohort of 550 to 750 subjects, a separate validation cohort made up of 95 to 150 different subjects was used. The study combined high-throughput TCR immunosequencing, statistical association of individual TCRs with disease status, and machine learning to predict cytomegalovirus infection status. Summary of the overall study and its limitations: A later analysis had no HLA typing for the validation cohort, so co-occurrence there was scored across all 130 or so repertoires. A later analysis found that TCRs clustered in the first cohort also tended to co-occur in the 100 to 150 validation repertoires, with 90% to 95% of cluster scores above 0. The classifier was reported to diagnose cytomegalovirus status with high specificity and sensitivity in both the original and validation cohorts. While some public TCRs were present in many individuals, most TCR sequences turned up only very rarely across donors. A total of 164 TCR beta chains were listed by the study as associated with cytomegalovirus. Three of the identified cytomegalovirus-associated TCR beta chains were confirmed in vitro to be specific for cytomegalovirus antigens. It was suggested by the authors that the approach could potentially be generalized to other disease states and immunological phenotypes.

With regard to this clone: It has no known antigen specificity. Base quality data are lacking; no much larger clone is found one base away.

The library relied on the immunoSEQ multiplex PCR assay. Per the original workflow: A statistical classification framework was built to diagnose cytomegalovirus status from the catalog of TCR beta chain sequences. Sourced from immuneACCESS, this table was stored by TCRdb with only in-frame sequences that have V and J called. A share of the clones is absent; for the studies checked, an unresolved V gene accounts for under half, and the remainder has no known explanation. D and trimming come from the DNA, and the V and J calls and clone size come from that table. Across this sample there are some 110,000 clones, with around 89% seen only once. The ten biggest clones cover roughly 2% of the sample. V and J lose 4 bases and 11 bases, and a span of 12 bases separates them. Per the germline V gene, SGHDT is the CDR1 and YYEEEE is the CDR2. Spanning cysteine to phenylalanine, the CDR3 consists of 12 amino acids. Only the CDR3 DNA is retained, 36 bases long and in frame from the first base.

Separate from the approximately 670-subject first cohort, the validation cohort of about 130 subjects was the group to which the donors belonged. The V gene is TRBV5-6 and the J gene is TRBJ1-4, with the D gene uncertain. Sequencing input: PBMCs. The clonotype comes from a young woman in good health and CMV-seropositive. The CDR3: CASSGIGAKLFF. The sequenced DNA: TGTGCCAGCAGCGGCATAGGAGCTAAACTGTTTTTT.